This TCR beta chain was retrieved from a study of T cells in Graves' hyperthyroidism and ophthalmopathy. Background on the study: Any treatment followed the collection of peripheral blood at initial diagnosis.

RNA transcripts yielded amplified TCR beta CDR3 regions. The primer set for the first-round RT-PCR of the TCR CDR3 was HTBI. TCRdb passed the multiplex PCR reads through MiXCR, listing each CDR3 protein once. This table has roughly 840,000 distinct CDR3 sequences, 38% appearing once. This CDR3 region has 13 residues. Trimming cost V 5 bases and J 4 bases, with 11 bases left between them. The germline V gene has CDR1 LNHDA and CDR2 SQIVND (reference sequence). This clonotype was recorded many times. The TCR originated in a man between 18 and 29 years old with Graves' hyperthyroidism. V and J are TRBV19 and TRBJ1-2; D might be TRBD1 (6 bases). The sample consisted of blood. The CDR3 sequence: CASSAGTPYGYTF. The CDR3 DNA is TGTGCCAGTAGTGCCGGGACACCCTATGGCTACACCTTC.